Listed below are T cell receptor beta chains from one sample, sequenced in a study of CD4 T cells in relation to SARS-CoV-2 and coronaviruses. Method: immunoSEQ multiplex PCR; TCRdb's copy keeps in-frame clones and lacks some. The sample carries more than 20,000 clones, about 69% recorded once. These receptors' targets are unknown. Input material: CD4+ T cells from PBMCs, cultured in vitro. The receptors stem from a human donor in good health. CDR3s leave out the opening cysteine and the closing phenylalanine or tryptophan. Fields, in order: V gene, CDR3 protein.

>TRBV3-1/TRBV3-2
ASSQDWGAGGANVLT
>TRBV24-1
ATSDLEGIGEGEQY
>TRBV2
ASSEATPDETQY
>TRBV6-6
ASTKKDTYSYEQY
>TRBV5-1
ASSSPGQETEAF
>TRBV5-4
ASSGKGTRYNEQF
>TRBV25-1
ASSGSGGQVREAF
>TRBV6-5
ASSQDRGFPQH
>TRBV7-9
ASSPYPGRTETQY
>TRBV4-3
ASSLHPGGPNSPLH
>TRBV5-1
ASSLGGRRATYEQY
>TRBV5-1
ASSLPGPAYEQY
>TRBV5-1
ASTERVGAETQY
>TRBV6-2/TRBV6-3
ASSYSLAKSSYNEQF
>TRBV18
ASSPSETSTDTQY
>TRBV7-9
ASTQGVSYNEQF
>TRBV11-2
ASSFLARYRGADGYT
>TRBV6-1
ASSDNTPLPYNEQF
>TRBV4-2
ASSRLLRDSGTDTQY
>TRBV6-6
ASIPTQGAYNSPLH
>TRBV4-3
ASSQDRQGWTEAF
>TRBV6-5
ASSLGVPNTEAF
>TRBV4-3
ASSQDGTGLSPLH
>TRBV27
ATRYRNHRDVGDGYT
>TRBV4-1
ASSQAGTRGGNTIY
>TRBV4-3
ASSQLGVNTGELF
>TRBV18
ASSPEGGEKLF
>TRBV19
ASSRGEGDRGLGDNQPQH